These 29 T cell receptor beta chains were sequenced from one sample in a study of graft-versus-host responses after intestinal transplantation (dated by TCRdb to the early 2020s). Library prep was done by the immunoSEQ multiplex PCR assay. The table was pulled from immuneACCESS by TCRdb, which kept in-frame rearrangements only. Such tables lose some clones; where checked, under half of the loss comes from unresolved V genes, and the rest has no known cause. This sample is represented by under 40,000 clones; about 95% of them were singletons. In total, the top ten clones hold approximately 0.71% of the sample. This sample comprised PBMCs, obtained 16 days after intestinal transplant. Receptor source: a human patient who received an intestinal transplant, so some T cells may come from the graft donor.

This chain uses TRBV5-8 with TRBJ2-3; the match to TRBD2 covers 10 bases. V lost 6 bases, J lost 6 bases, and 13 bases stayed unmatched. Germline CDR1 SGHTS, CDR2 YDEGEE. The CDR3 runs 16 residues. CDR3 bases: TGTGCCAGCACCGCTTTTGGCCTAGCGGGAGTTGATACGCAGTATTTT. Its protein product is CASTAFGLAGVDTQYF.

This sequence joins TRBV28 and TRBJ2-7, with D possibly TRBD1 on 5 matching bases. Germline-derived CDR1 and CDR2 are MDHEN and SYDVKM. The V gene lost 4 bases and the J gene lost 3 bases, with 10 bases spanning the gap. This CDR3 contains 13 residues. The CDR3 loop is CASSSGKGYEQYF. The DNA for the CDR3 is TGTGCCAGCAGTTCAGGGAAGGGCTACGAGCAGTACTTC.

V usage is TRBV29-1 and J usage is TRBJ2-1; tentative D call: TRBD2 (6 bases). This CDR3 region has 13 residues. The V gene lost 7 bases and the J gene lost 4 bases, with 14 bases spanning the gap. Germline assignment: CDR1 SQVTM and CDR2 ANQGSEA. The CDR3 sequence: CSAQVGLYNEQFF. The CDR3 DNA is TGCAGCGCCCAGGTGGGACTTTACAATGAGCAGTTCTTC.

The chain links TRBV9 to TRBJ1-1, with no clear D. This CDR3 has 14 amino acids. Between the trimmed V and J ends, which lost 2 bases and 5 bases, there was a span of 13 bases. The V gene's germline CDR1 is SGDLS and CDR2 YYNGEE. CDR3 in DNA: TGTGCCAGCAGCGTCCTGGGTTCCCTAACTGAAGCTTTCTTT. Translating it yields CASSVLGSLTEAFF.

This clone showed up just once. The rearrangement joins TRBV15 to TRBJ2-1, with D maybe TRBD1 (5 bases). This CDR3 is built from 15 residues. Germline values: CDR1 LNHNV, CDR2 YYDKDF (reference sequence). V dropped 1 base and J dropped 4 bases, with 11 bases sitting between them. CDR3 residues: CATSRGQRQYNEQFF. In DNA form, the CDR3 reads TGTGCCACCAGCAGAGGGCAAAGACAGTACAATGAGCAGTTCTTC.

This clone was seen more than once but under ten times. In nucleotides, the CDR3 is TGTGCCAGCAGCGTAGCTGGAGACAGGAGCGAGCAGTACTTC. Amino acid sequence: CASSVAGDRSEQYF. This rearrangement joins TRBV9 to TRBJ2-7; perhaps TRBD1 as D (6 bases). CDR3 size: 14 residues. Per germline, CDR1 SGDLS and CDR2 YYNGEE. The ends were cut back, 0 bases at V and 6 bases at J, with 13 bases in the middle.

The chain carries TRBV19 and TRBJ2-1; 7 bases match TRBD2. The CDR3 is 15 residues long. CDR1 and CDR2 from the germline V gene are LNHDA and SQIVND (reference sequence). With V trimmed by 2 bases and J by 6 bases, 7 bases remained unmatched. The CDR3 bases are TGTGCCAGTAGTATACGGGAGGCCGCTGGCAATGAGCAGTTCTTC. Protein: CASSIREAAGNEQFF.

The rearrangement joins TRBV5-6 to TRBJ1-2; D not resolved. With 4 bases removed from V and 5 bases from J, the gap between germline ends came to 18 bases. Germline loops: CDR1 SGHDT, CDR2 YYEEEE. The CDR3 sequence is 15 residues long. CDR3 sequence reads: CASSPPARFPYGYTF. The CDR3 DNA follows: TGTGCCAGCAGCCCACCCGCTCGCTTCCCATATGGCTACACCTTC.

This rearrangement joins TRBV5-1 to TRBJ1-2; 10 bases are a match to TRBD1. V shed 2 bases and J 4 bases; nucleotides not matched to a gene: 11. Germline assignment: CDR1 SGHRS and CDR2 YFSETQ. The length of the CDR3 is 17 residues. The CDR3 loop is CASSFRDWDRGSYGYTF. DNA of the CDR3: TGCGCCAGCAGCTTTAGGGACTGGGACAGGGGTAGCTATGGCTACACCTTC.

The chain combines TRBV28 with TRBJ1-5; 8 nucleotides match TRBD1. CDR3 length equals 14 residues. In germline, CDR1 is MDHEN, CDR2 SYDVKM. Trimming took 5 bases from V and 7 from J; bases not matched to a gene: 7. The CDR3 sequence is CASSIEQGVQPQHF. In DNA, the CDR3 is TGTGCCAGCAGTATTGAACAGGGGGTACAGCCCCAGCATTTT. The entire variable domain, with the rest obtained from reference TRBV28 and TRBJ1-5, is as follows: DVKVTQSSRYLVKRTGEKVFLECVQDMDHENMFWYRQDPGLGLRLIYFSYDVKMKEKGDIPEGYSVSREKKERFSLILESASTNQTSMYLCASSIEQGVQPQHFGDGTRLSIL.

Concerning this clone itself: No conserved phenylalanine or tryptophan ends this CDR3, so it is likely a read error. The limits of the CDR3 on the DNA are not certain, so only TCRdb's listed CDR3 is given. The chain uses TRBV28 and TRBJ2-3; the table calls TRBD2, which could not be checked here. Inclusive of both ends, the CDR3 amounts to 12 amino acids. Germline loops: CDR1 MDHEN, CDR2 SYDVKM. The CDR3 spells CASSFRTPGLAL.

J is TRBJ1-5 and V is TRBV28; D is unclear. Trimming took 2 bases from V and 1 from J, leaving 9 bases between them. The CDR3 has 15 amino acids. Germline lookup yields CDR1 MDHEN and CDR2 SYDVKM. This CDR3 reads CASSLAETSNQPQHF. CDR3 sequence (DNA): TGTGCCAGCAGTTTAGCCGAGACGAGCAATCAGCCCCAGCATTTT.

This CDR3 reads CASSARNQPQHF. CDR3 sequence (DNA): TGTGCCAGCAGCGCCCGCAATCAGCCCCAGCATTTT. This sequence joins TRBV7-9 and TRBJ1-5; D not certain. Trimming shortened V by 5 bases and J by 2 bases, and 4 bases separated the two germline ends. Germline loops: CDR1 SEHNR, CDR2 FQNEAQ (reference sequence). The CDR3 spans 12 residues. The full variable domain, with the rest looked up from reference TRBV7-9 and TRBJ1-5, is DTGVSQNPRHKITKRGQNVTFRCDPISEHNRLYWYRQTLGQGPEFLTYFQNEAQLEKSRLLSDRFSAERPKGSFSTLEIQRTEQGDSAMYLCASSARNQPQHFGDGTRLSIL.

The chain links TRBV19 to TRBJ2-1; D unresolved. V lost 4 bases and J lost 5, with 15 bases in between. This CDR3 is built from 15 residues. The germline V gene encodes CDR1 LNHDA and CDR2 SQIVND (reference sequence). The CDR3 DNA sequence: TGTGCCAGTAGTAGGGGTCGCGGTCCGGACAATGAGCAGTTCTTC. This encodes CASSRGRGPDNEQFF.

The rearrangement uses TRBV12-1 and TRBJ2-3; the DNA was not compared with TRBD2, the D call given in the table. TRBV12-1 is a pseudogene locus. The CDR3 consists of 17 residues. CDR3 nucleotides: TGTGCCAGCAGCTTTGACGGACTAGCAGGACTCACAGATACGCAGTATTTT. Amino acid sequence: CASSFDGLAGLTDTQYF.

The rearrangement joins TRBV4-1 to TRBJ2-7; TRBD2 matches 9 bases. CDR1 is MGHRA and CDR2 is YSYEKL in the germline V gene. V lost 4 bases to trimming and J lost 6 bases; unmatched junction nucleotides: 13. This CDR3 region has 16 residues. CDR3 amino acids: CASSLPTSGRKSEQYF. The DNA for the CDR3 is TGCGCCAGCAGCCTACCCACTAGCGGGCGGAAAAGCGAGCAGTACTTC.

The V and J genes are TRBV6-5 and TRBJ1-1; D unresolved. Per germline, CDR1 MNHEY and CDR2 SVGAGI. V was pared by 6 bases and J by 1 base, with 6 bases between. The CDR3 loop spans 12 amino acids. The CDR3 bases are TGTGCCAGCAGCCGGACGAACACTGAAGCTTTCTTT. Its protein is CASSRTNTEAFF.

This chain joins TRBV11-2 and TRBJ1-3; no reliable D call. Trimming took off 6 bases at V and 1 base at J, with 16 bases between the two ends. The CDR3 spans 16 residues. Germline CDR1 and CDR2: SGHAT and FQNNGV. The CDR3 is CASSLTRETSGNTIYF. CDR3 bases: TGTGCCAGCAGTCTTACACGGGAGACTTCTGGAAACACCATATATTTT.

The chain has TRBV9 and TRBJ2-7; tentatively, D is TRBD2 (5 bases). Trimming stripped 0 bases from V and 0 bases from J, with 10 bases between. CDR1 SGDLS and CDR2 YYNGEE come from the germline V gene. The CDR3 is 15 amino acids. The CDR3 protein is CASSVAPGDSYEQYF. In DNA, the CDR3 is TGTGCCAGCAGCGTAGCTCCCGGGGACTCCTACGAGCAGTACTTC.

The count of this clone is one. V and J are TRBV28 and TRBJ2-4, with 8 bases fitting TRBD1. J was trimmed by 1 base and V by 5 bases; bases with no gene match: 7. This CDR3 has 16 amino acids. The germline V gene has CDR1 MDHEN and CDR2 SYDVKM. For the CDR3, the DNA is TGTGCCAGCAGTAAGGACAGGGCCGGGGCCAAAAACATTCAGTACTTC. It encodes CASSKDRAGAKNIQYF.

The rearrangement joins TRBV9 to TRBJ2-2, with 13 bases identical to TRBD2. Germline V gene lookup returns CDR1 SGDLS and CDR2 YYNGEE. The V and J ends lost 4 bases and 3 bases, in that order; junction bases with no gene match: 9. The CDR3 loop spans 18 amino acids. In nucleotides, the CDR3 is TGTGCCAGCAGCCCTCTACTAGCGGGAGGGCCGCACACCGGGGAGCTGTTTTTT. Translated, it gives CASSPLLAGGPHTGELFF.

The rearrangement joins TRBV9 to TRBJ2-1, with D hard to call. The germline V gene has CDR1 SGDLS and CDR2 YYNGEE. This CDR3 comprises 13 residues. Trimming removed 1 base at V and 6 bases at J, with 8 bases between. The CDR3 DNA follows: TGTGCCAGCAGCGTAAGCGTGTCCAATGAGCAGTTCTTC. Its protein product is CASSVSVSNEQFF.

DNA for the CDR3: TGTGCCAGCAGCCCCAGGAGGGGATTGGGCGAGCAGTACTTC. Protein sequence: CASSPRRGLGEQYF. The V gene is TRBV13, the J gene TRBJ2-7; TRBD2 is a possible D gene (6 bases). This CDR3 is built from 14 residues. Trimming left V 5 bases short and J 6 bases short, with 17 bases between. CDR1 PRHDT and CDR2 FYEKMQ come from the germline V gene (reference sequence).

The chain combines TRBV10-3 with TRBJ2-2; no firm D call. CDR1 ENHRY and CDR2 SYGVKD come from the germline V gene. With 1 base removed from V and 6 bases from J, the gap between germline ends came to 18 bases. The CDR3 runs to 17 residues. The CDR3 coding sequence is TGTGCCATCAGTGAGTGGCAGGAAGGTTCAGTTTCCGGGGAGCTGTTTTTT. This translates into CAISEWQEGSVSGELFF.

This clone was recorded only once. The CDR3 bases are TGTGCCAGCAGTCACAGGGACCACAGTGTCCACGAGTCCGATACGCAGTATTTT. This codes for CASSHRDHSVHESDTQYF. V and J are TRBV7-9 and TRBJ2-3; D possibly corresponds to TRBD1 (6 bases). V shed 6 bases and J shed 6 bases, with 28 bases lying between them. The CDR3 sequence is 18 residues long. The V gene's germline CDR1 is SEHNR and CDR2 FQNEAQ (reference sequence).

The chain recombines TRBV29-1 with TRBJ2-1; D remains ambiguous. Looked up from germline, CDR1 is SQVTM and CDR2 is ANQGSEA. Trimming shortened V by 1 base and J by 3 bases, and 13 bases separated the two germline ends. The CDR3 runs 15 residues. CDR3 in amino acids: CSVEGGWTYYNEQFF. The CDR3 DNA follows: TGCAGCGTTGAAGGCGGTTGGACCTACTACAATGAGCAGTTCTTC.

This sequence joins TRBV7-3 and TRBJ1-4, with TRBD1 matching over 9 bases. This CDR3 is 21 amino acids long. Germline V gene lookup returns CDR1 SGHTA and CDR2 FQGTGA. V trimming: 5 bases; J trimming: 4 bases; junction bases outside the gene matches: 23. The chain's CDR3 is CASSRKAKTGGDGRGNEKLFF. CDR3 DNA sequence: TGTGCCAGCAGCCGTAAGGCTAAAACAGGGGGCGACGGTCGTGGTAATGAAAAACTGTTTTTT.

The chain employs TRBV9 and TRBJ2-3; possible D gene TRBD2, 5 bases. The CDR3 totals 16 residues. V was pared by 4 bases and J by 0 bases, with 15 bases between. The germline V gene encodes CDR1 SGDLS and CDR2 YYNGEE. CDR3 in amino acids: CASSSRTGSSTDTQYF. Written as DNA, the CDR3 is TGTGCCAGCAGCTCACGGACTGGATCTAGCACAGATACGCAGTATTTT.

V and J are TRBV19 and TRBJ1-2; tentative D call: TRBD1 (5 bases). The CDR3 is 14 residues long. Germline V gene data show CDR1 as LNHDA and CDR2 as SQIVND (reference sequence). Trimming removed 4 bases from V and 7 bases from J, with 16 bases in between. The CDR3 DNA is TGTGCCAGTAGTAACCGGGACTTAGCGCTTGGCTACACCTTC. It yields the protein CASSNRDLALGYTF.